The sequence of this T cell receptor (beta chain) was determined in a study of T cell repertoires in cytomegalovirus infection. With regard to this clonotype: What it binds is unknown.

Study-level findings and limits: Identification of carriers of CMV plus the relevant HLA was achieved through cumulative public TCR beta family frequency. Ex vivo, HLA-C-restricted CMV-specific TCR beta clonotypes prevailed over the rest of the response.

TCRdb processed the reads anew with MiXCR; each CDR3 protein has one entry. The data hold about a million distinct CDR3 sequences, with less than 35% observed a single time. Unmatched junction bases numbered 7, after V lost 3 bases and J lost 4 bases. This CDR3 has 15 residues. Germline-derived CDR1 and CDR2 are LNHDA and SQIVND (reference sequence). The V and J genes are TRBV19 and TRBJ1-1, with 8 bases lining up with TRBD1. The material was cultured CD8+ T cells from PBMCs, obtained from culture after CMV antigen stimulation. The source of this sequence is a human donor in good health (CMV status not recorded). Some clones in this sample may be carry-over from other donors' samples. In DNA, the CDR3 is TGTGCCAGTAGTATGACAGGGGCGTGGGGCACTGAAGCTTTCTTT. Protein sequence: CASSMTGAWGTEAFF.